This T cell receptor beta chain emerged from a study of T cells in Graves' hyperthyroidism and ophthalmopathy. It was 10 ml of fresh peripheral blood that supplied the PBMCs. What was amplified from RNA transcripts were TCR beta CDR3 regions. Carried out on the TCR CDR3, a first-round RT-PCR used the HTBI primer set. TCRdb redid the calling of the multiplex PCR reads with MiXCR, one entry per CDR3 protein. The data show 540,000 or so distinct CDR3 sequences, approximately 14% seen once. V gave up 2 bases and J gave up 2 bases; unmatched junction bases: 6. This CDR3 spans 17 amino acids. Germline lookup yields CDR1 LGHDT and CDR2 YNNKEL (reference sequence).

Sample: blood. The sequence was obtained from a woman under 40 with Graves' hyperthyroidism. The chain has TRBV3-1 and TRBJ2-5, with 12 bases identical to TRBD2. The CDR3 here is CASSQNGLAGRQETQYF. The CDR3 nucleotides are TGTGCCAGCAGCCAAAATGGACTAGCGGGGAGACAAGAGACCCAGTACTTC.